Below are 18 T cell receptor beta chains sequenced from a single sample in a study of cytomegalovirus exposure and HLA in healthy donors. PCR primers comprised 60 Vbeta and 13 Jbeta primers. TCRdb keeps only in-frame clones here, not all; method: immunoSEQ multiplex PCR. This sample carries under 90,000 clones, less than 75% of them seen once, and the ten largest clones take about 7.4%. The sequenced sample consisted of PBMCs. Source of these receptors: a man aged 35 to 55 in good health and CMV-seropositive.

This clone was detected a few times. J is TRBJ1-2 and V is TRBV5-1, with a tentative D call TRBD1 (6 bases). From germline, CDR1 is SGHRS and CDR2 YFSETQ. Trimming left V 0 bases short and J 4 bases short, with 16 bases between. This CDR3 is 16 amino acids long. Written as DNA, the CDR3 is TGCGCCAGCAGCTTGGGTTTAAACAGGGAGAGCTATGGCTACACCTTC. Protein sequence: CASSLGLNRESYGYTF.

The CDR3 region has the DNA TGTGCCAGCAGTATGACCCTAGGCCCCAGGACAGCGTTCAATGAGCAGTTCTTC. Encoded protein: CASSMTLGPRTAFNEQFF. The rearrangement links TRBV6-4 to TRBJ2-1, with a tentative D call TRBD1 (6 bases). V gave up 5 bases and J gave up 6 bases, with 26 bases separating them. The CDR3 extends over 18 amino acids. Germline V gene sequence: CDR1 MRHNA, CDR2 SNTAGT.

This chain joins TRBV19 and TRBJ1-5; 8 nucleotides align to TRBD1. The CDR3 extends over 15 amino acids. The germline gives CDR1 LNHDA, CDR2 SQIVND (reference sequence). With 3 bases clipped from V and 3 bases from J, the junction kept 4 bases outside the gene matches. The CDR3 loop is CASSILTGDNQPQHF. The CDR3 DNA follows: TGTGCCAGTAGTATTTTGACAGGGGACAATCAGCCCCAGCATTTT.

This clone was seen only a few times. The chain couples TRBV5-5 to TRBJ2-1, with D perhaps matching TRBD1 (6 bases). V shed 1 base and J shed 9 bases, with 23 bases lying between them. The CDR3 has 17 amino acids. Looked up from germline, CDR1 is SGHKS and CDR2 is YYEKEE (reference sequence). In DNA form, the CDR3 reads TGTGCCAGCAGCTTGATCCAGGGGAAAGCTTATCCAACTGAGCAGTTCTTC. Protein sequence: CASSLIQGKAYPTEQFF.

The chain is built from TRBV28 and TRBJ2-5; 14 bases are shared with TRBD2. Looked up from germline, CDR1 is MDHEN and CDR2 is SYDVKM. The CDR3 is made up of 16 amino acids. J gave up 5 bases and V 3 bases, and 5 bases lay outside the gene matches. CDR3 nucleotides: TGTGCCAGCAGTTTGCGACTAGCGGGAGGGACGGAGACCCAGTACTTC. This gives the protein CASSLRLAGGTETQYF.

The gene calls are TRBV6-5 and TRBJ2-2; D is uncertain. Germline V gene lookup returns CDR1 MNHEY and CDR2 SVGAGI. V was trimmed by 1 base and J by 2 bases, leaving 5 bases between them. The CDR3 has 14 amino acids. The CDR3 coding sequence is TGTGCCAGCAGTTACTATAAAAACACCGGGGAGCTGTTTTTT. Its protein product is CASSYYKNTGELFF.

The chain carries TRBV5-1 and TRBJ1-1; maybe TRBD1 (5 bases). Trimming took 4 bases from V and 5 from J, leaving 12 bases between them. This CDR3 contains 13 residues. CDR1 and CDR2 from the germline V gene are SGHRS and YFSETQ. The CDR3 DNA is TGCGCCAGCAGCCCCGGGGAGGGGACTGAAGCTTTCTTT. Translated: CASSPGEGTEAFF.

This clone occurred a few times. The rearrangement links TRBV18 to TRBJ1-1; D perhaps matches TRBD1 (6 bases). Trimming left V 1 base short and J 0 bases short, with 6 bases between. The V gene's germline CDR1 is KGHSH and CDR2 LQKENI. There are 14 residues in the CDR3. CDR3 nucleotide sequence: TGTGCCAGCTCACCACAGGGGGTGAACACTGAAGCTTTCTTT. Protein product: CASSPQGVNTEAFF.

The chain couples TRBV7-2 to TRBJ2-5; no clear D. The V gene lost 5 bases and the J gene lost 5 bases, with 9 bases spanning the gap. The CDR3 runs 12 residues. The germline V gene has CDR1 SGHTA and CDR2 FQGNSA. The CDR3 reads CASSEYTETQYF. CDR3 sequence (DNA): TGTGCCAGCAGCGAATACACGGAGACCCAGTACTTC.

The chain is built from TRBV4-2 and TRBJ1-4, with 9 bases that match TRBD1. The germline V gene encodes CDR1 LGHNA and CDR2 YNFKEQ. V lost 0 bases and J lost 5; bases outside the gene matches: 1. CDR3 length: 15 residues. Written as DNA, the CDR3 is TGTGCCAGCAGCCAAGAGGGACAGGGAAATGAAAAACTGTTTTTT. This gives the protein CASSQEGQGNEKLFF.

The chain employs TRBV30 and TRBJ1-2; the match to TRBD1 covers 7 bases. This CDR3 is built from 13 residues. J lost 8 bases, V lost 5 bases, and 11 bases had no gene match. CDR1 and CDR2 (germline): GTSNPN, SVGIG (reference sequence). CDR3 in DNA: TGTGCCTGGGAACACCGACAGGGATCGGGCTACACCTTC. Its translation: CAWEHRQGSGYTF.

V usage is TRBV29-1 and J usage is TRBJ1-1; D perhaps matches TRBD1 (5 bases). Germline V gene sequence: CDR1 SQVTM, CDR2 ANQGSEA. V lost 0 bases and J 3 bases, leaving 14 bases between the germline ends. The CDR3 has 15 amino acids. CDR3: CSVEDERGLHTEAFF. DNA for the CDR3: TGCAGCGTTGAAGATGAAAGGGGCCTGCACACTGAAGCTTTCTTT.

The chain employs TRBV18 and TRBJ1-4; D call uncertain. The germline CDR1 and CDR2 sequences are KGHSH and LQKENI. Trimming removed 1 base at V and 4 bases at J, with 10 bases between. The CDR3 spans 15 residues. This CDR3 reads CASSPQSGSNEKLFF. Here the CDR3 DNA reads TGTGCCAGCTCACCACAGTCCGGGAGTAATGAAAAACTGTTTTTT.

This CDR3 is CASSVRDSSSPLHF. The CDR3, as DNA: TGTGCCAGCAGCGTCCGGGACAGCAGTTCACCCCTCCACTTT. This sequence joins TRBV9 and TRBJ1-6; 7 nucleotides line up with TRBD1. Germline loops: CDR1 SGDLS, CDR2 YYNGEE. The trim removed 2 bases at V and 9 bases at J, leaving 5 bases unmatched. This CDR3 region has 14 residues.

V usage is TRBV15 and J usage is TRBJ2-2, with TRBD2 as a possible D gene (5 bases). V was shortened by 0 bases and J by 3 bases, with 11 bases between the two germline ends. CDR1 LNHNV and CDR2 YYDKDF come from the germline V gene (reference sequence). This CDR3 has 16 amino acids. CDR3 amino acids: CATSRERAEDTGELFF. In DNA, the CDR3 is TGTGCCACCAGCAGAGAGAGGGCAGAGGACACCGGGGAGCTGTTTTTT.

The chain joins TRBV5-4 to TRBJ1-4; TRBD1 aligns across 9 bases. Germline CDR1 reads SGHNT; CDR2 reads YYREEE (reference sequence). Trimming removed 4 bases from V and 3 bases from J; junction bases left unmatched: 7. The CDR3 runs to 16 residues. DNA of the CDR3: TGTGCCAGCAGCCGAAAGACAGGGGGTGCTAATGAAAAACTGTTTTTT. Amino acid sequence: CASSRKTGGANEKLFF.

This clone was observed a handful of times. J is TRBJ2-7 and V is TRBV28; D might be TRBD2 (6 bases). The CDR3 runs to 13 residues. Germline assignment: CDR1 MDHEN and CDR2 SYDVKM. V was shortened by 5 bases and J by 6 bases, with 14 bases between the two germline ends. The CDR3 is CASSLPRRGEQYF. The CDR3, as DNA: TGTGCCAGCAGTCTACCCCGGCGGGGCGAGCAGTACTTC.

CDR3: CATSRSIGLAGEETQYF. DNA of the CDR3: TGTGCCACCAGCAGATCTATTGGGCTAGCGGGAGAAGAGACCCAGTACTTC. This chain uses TRBV15 with TRBJ2-5; 10 nucleotides match TRBD2. Germline CDR1 LNHNV, CDR2 YYDKDF (reference sequence). The CDR3 covers 17 residues. Unmatched junction bases numbered 9, after V lost 2 bases and J lost 3 bases.